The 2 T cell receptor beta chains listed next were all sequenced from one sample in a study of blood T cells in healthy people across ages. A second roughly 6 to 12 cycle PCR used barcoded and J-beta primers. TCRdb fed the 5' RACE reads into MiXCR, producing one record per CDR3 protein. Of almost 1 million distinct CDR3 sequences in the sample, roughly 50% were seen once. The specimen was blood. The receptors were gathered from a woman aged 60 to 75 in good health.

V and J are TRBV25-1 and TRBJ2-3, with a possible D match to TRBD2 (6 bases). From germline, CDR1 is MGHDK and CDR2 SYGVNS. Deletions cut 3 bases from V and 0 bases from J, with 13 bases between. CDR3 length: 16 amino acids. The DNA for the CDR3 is TGTGCCAGCAGTGAGTGGAGGGACCTAAGCACAGATACGCAGTATTTT. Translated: CASSEWRDLSTDTQYF.

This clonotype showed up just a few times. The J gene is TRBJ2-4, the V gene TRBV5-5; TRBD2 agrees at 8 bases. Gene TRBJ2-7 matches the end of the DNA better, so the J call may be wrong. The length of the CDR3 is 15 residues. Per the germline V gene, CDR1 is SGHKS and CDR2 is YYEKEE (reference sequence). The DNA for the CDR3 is TGTGCCAGCAGACATGCGGGAGGTCCGATCTACGAGCAGTACTTC. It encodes CASRHAGGPIYEQYF.